This T cell receptor beta chain was sequenced in a study of T cells in Graves' hyperthyroidism and ophthalmopathy. The wider study: It was at initial diagnosis, before any treatment, that peripheral blood was collected.

The CDR3 regions of TCR beta were amplified from RNA transcripts. When the TCR CDR3 underwent first-round RT-PCR, the HTBI primer set was used. TCRdb independently ran MiXCR on the multiplex PCR reads; one entry per CDR3 protein. The data show about 720,000 distinct CDR3 sequences, over 15% seen once. CDR1 SEHNR and CDR2 FQNEAQ come from the germline V gene (reference sequence). The CDR3 consists of 15 residues. J gave up 3 bases and V 5 bases, and 8 bases lay outside the gene matches. Broader study findings: Appearing also in blood were most of the thyroid clonotypes expanded above 0.001. Patients with ophthalmopathy were separated from those with stable hyperthyroidism by a 13 V-J model.

Diagnosis of hyperthyroidism was new in patients aged 18 to 65, and its duration was under 2 months. Many counts were recorded for this clonotype. No antigen is known for it. The material sequenced was blood. This clonotype was obtained from a man in his late teens or twenties with Graves' hyperthyroidism. V is TRBV7-9 and J is TRBJ2-7; 9 bases are a match to TRBD2. CDR3 sequence (DNA): TGTGCCAGCAGCCTTGGACTAGCGCTGGGCTACGAGCAGTACTTC. It specifies CASSLGLALGYEQYF.